The 9 T cell receptor beta chains given below trace back to one sample, sequenced in a study of blood T cell repertoires in COVID-19. The table came from immunoSEQ multiplex PCR; TCRdb's copy has only in-frame clones and leaves some out. The sample holds around 200,000 clones, roughly 78% seen once. Sequenced sample: peripheral blood. The receptors stem from a woman aged 80 or older with active or convalescent COVID-19.

The rearrangement uses TRBV6-5 and TRBJ1-6, with TRBD1 as a possible D gene (5 bases). Per germline, CDR1 MNHEY and CDR2 SVGAGI. V shed 5 bases and J shed 6 bases, with 14 bases lying between them. The CDR3 spans 15 residues. DNA for the CDR3: TGTGCCAGCAGTACGACGGGACTGGGTAATTCACCCCTCCACTTT. Its translation: CASSTTGLGNSPLHF.

This clone was counted a single time. The chain joins TRBV4-1 to TRBJ1-2; TRBD1 might be the D (5 bases). Trimming stripped 0 bases from V and 4 bases from J, with 12 bases between. Germline V gives CDR1 MGHRA, CDR2 YSYEKL. This CDR3 is 15 amino acids long. CDR3 loop: CASSQDKWQGYGYTF. CDR3 bases: TGCGCCAGCAGCCAAGATAAGTGGCAGGGCTATGGCTACACCTTC.

Only one count was recorded for this clone. CDR3 bases: TGTGCCAGCTCTCCTCTGACAAATTCTAACTATGGCTACACCTTC. The encoded protein is CASSPLTNSNYGYTF. The gene calls are TRBV25-1 and TRBJ1-2; unclear D gene. This CDR3 region has 15 residues. The V and J ends lost 8 bases and 0 bases respectively, with 16 bases between them. The germline V gene encodes CDR1 MGHDK and CDR2 SYGVNS.

The chain links TRBV14 to TRBJ2-7; 10 positions match TRBD2. This CDR3 comprises 15 residues. The trim removed 2 bases at V and 6 bases at J, leaving 7 bases unmatched. CDR1 is SGHDN, CDR2 FVKESK, per germline. CDR3 DNA: TGTGCCAGCAGCCAAATAGCGGGGGGTCCTGGCGAGCAGTACTTC. Translated, it gives CASSQIAGGPGEQYF.

This chain connects TRBV4-3 to TRBJ2-3; D might be TRBD2 (5 bases). The V and J ends lost 0 bases and 5 bases respectively, with 18 bases between them. The CDR3 has 17 residues. CDR1 is LGHNA and CDR2 is YSLEER in the germline V gene. CDR3 DNA: TGCGCCAGCAGCCAAGAGCCGGGCTTCCCTGGGAGAGATACGCAGTATTTT. Translated: CASSQEPGFPGRDTQYF.

The chain uses TRBV5-1 and TRBJ2-5; D might be TRBD2 (5 bases). The germline V gene encodes CDR1 SGHRS and CDR2 YFSETQ. This CDR3 region has 14 residues. V was clipped by 4 bases and J by 3 bases, with 13 bases between them. CDR3: CASSMGLAEETQYF. CDR3 in DNA: TGCGCCAGCAGCATGGGTCTAGCCGAAGAGACCCAGTACTTC.

The chain recombines TRBV28 with TRBJ2-3, with a tentative D call TRBD1 (7 bases). The ends were cut back, 4 bases at V and 2 bases at J, with 19 bases in the middle. The CDR3 totals 17 residues. The germline CDR1 and CDR2 sequences are MDHEN and SYDVKM. The CDR3 protein is CASSSGQERGLTDTQYF. The CDR3 coding sequence is TGTGCCAGCAGTTCCGGACAGGAGAGGGGACTCACAGATACGCAGTATTTT.

V and J are TRBV28 and TRBJ1-1; D is uncertain. Trimming left V 0 bases short and J 11 bases short, with 10 bases between. Germline lookup yields CDR1 MDHEN and CDR2 SYDVKM. The CDR3 runs 12 residues. This chain's CDR3 is CASSLWADRAFF. For the CDR3, the DNA is TGTGCCAGCAGTTTATGGGCGGATCGGGCTTTCTTT.

The chain recombines TRBV7-9 with TRBJ1-2; D is ambiguous. V was trimmed by 0 bases and J by 13 bases, leaving 12 bases between them. The germline gives CDR1 SEHNR, CDR2 FQNEAQ (reference sequence). The CDR3 sequence is 12 residues long. The CDR3 loop reads CASSLALGRGTF. CDR3 nucleotides: TGTGCCAGCAGCTTAGCGCTGGGTAGAGGCACCTTC.